Presented here are 5 T cell receptor beta chains from one specimen sequenced in a study of beta chain features in type 1 diabetes. Investigators reverse transcribed all isolated RNA, so they sequenced expressed TCRB transcripts. Sequenced by immunoSEQ multiplex PCR; TCRdb stores in-frame clones only, minus some. The sample records under 350,000 clones, 8% being singletons. What was sequenced was central memory CD4+ T cells from blood. These receptors were taken from a woman between 18 and 29 years old in good health.

This clone was counted a few times. The chain carries TRBV11-1 and TRBJ2-5; D might be TRBD2 (5 bases). The V gene's germline CDR1 is SGHAT and CDR2 FQDESV (reference sequence). V shed 3 bases and J shed 2 bases, with 10 bases lying between them. The CDR3 sequence is 14 residues long. In DNA, the CDR3 is TGTGCCAGCAGCTTGCGGAGCGGACAAGAGACCCAGTACTTC. Its protein is CASSLRSGQETQYF.

The chain links TRBV10-3 to TRBJ1-1, with 8 bases fitting TRBD1. There are 13 residues in the CDR3. Germline assignment: CDR1 ENHRY and CDR2 SYGVKD. After removal of 6 bases from V and 4 bases from J, the junction contained 4 bases not matched to a gene. CDR3 sequence reads: CAIRGQDGTEAFF. DNA of the CDR3: TGTGCCATCAGGGGACAGGATGGCACTGAAGCTTTCTTT.

This clone was counted ten times or more. This rearrangement joins TRBV27 to TRBJ2-6; D ambiguous. CDR3 length: 18 residues. Germline V gene sequence: CDR1 MNHEY, CDR2 SMNVEV (reference sequence). Trimming pared 4 bases from V and 1 base from J, leaving 17 bases between. The CDR3 here is CASSSSGTVGSGANVLTF. The CDR3 DNA reads TGTGCCAGCAGTTCTTCCGGTACAGTGGGGTCTGGGGCCAACGTCCTGACTTTC.

This chain connects TRBV7-8 to TRBJ2-3, with no clear D. Germline V gene sequence: CDR1 SGHVS, CDR2 FQNEAQ. This CDR3 spans 12 amino acids. The V end was cut by 5 bases, the J end by 1 base, with 4 bases between. Written as DNA, the CDR3 is TGTGCCAGCAGCACAGGCACAGATACGCAGTATTTT. Residues: CASSTGTDTQYF.

This clone has more than one count but fewer than ten. The CDR3 region is CASSPDSNSGNTIYF. CDR3 sequence (DNA): TGTGCCAGCAGCCCGGACAGTAACTCTGGAAACACCATATATTTT. The genes are TRBV7-2 and TRBJ1-3; TRBD1 is a possible D gene (6 bases). The CDR3 covers 15 residues. Germline V gene sequence: CDR1 SGHTA, CDR2 FQGNSA. The V end was cut by 5 bases, the J end by 0 bases, with 11 bases between.